Listed here is a single T cell receptor (beta chain). Its target is not known. The sample comes from a study of T cells expressing NK-cell markers. The CDR3 runs to 17 residues. Germline CDR1 reads SGHNT; CDR2 reads YENEEA. TCRdb derives one entry per CDR3 protein from the 5' RACE reads, leaving out DNA. Its table records roughly 450,000 distinct CDR3 sequences. The study, taken as a whole, reports: The share of CD8+ T cells held by dominant NKG2C+ clonotypes was 1.0-7.0% in over 5 donors.

Sequencing input: blood T cells: a sorted CD56 or NKG2C T cell subset, CD4+ or CD8+ T cells, or bulk PBMC T cells (not recorded which). The chain joins TRBV11-3 to TRBJ2-3; the TCRdb D gene call, TRBD2, has no DNA to confirm it. This clonotype was sampled from a woman between 50 and 59 years old in good health. This CDR3 reads CASSLRSSSGITDTQYF.